This TCR beta chain was obtained from a study of blood T cell repertoires in COVID-19. Study-level background: The United States, Italy and Spain supplied acute and convalescent COVID-19 samples. The analysed material was cDNA or gDNA that came from T cells, B-cell-depleted T cells, or PBMCs.

The V gene's germline CDR1 is SGHTA and CDR2 FQGTGA. The trim removed 5 bases at V and 2 bases at J, leaving 10 bases unmatched. The CDR3 contains 16 residues. In the authors' methods: Amplification from reference gene primers served as the basis for estimated nucleated cell counts. This table comes from immunoSEQ multiplex PCR, and its TCRdb copy is limited to in-frame clones, with some not included. V and J calls and clone size follow that table, whereas D and trimming were derived from the DNA. The sample holds 97,000 or so clones, 82% seen once. This receptor was identified in a man aged 70-80 years with active or convalescent COVID-19. Sequencing used peripheral blood. This chain connects TRBV7-3 to TRBJ2-3; TRBD2 aligns across 7 bases. The CDR3 bases are TGTGCCAGCAGCCCGTATGGCGGGGGAACCACAGATACGCAGTATTTT. This encodes CASSPYGGGTTDTQYF.